The 6 T cell receptor beta chains given below trace back to one sample, sequenced in a study of blood T cell repertoires in COVID-19. Produced via immunoSEQ multiplex PCR; TCRdb's table is partial and in-frame only. The sample records some 99,000 clones, about 80% being singletons. The specimen sequenced was peripheral blood. The receptors here all came from a man aged 70-80 years with acute or convalescent COVID-19.

The chain employs TRBV19 and TRBJ2-1; 11 bases fit TRBD2. V dropped 4 bases and J dropped 1; count of bases not matched to a gene: 3. From germline, CDR1 is LNHDA and CDR2 SQIVND (reference sequence). There are 16 residues in the CDR3. CDR3 protein: CASSTLAGGSYNEQFF. The CDR3 bases are TGTGCCAGTAGTACCTTAGCGGGAGGGTCCTACAATGAGCAGTTCTTC.

This clone was observed a handful of times. This CDR3 reads CSVEVFYGYTF. Written as DNA, the CDR3 is TGCAGCGTTGAAGTATTCTATGGCTACACCTTC. The V call is TRBV29-1, the J call TRBJ1-2; D uncertain. Germline loops: CDR1 SQVTM, CDR2 ANQGSEA. This CDR3 region has 11 residues. V was cut by 1 base and J by 4 bases, with 4 bases left in between.

The V and J genes are TRBV11-1 and TRBJ2-5; TRBD2 is a possible D gene (6 bases). Trimming cost V 3 bases and J 4 bases, with 12 bases left between them. Germline lookup yields CDR1 SGHAT and CDR2 FQDESV (reference sequence). The CDR3 runs 14 residues. The CDR3 region has the DNA TGTGCCAGCAGCTTCCAGCGGGTCGGAGAGACCCAGTACTTC. This encodes CASSFQRVGETQYF.

The chain employs TRBV4-1 and TRBJ1-1, with a weak D call TRBD1 (5 bases). V lost 1 base and J lost 1, with 10 bases in between. CDR3 length: 15 residues. Germline loops: CDR1 MGHRA, CDR2 YSYEKL. This chain's CDR3 is CASSQGWQGNTEAFF. In DNA form, the CDR3 reads TGCGCCAGCAGCCAAGGATGGCAGGGGAACACTGAAGCTTTCTTT.

The CDR3 reads CASRLQTGAGSPLHF. The CDR3 DNA sequence: TGTGCCAGCAGATTACAGACAGGGGCTGGCTCACCCCTCCACTTT. The chain links TRBV2 to TRBJ1-6; 8 positions match TRBD1. The CDR3 is 15 amino acids. J was trimmed by 10 bases and V by 6 bases; bases with no gene match: 11. In germline, CDR1 is SNHLY, CDR2 FYNNEI.

This chain connects TRBV28 to TRBJ1-4, with 7 nucleotides matching TRBD1. Germline trimming cut 8 bases from V and 11 bases from J; bases unmatched to any gene: 8. Germline V CDR1 and CDR2: MDHEN, SYDVKM. The CDR3 extends over 12 amino acids. In DNA, the CDR3 is TGTGCCAGCCACAGGGGAACAGGGAAACTGTTTTTT. Its translation is CASHRGTGKLFF.